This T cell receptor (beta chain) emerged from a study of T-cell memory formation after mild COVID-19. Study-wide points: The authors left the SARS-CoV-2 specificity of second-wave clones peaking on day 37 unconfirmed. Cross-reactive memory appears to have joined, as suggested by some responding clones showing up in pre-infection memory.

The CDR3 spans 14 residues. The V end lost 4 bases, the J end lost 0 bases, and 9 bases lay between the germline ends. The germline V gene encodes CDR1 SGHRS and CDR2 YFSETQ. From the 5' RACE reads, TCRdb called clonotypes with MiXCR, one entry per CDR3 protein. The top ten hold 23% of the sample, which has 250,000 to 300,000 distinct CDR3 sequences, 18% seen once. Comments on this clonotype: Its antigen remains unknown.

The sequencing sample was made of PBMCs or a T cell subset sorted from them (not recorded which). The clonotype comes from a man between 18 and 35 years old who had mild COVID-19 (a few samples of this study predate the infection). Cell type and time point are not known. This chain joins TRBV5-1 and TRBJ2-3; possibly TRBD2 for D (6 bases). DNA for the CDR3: TGCGCCAGCAGCCCGGGGGATAGCACAGATACGCAGTATTTT. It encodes CASSPGDSTDTQYF.